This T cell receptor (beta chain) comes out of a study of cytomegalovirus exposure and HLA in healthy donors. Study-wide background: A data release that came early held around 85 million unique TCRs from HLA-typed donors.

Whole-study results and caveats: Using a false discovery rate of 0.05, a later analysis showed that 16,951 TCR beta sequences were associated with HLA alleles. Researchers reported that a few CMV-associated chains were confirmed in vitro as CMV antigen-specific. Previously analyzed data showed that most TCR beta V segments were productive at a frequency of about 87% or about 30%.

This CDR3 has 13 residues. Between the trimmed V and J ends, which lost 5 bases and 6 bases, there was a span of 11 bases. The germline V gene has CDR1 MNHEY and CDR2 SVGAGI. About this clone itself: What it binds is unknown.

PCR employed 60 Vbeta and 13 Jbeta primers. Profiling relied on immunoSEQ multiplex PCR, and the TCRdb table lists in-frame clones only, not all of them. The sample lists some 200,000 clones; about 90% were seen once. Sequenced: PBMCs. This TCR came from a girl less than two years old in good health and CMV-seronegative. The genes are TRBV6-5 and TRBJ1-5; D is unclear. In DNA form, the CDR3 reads TGTGCCAGCAGTGAGGGAAGGGTTCAGCCCCAGCATTTT. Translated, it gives CASSEGRVQPQHF.